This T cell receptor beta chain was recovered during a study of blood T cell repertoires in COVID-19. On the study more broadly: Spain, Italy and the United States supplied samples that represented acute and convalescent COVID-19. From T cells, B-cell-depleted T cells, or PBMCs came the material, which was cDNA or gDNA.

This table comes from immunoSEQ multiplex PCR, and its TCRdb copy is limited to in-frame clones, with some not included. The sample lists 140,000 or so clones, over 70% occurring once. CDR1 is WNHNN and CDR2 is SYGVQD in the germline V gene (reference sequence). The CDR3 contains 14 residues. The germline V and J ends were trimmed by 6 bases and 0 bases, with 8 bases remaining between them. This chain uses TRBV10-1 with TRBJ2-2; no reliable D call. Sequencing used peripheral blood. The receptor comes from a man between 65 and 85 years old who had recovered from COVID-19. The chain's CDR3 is CASRLDTNTGELFF. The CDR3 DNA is TGCGCCAGCAGACTTGACACGAACACCGGGGAGCTGTTTTTT.